This T cell receptor (beta chain) was retrieved from a study of blood T cell repertoires in COVID-19. Study context: The United States, Italy and Spain supplied acute and convalescent COVID-19 samples. PBMCs, B-cell-depleted T cells, or T cells were the source of the cDNA or gDNA that made up the material.

CDR1 MNHNY and CDR2 SVGAGI come from the germline V gene (reference sequence). The V gene lost 5 bases and the J gene lost 0 bases, with 5 bases spanning the gap. This CDR3 has 13 residues. Original analysis: Reference gene primer amplification yielded estimated nucleated cell counts. The data were produced by immunoSEQ multiplex PCR, yet TCRdb's version contains in-frame clones alone and is incomplete. The V and J calls and the clone size are those of that table, but D and trimming were determined from the DNA. The sample contains about 210,000 clones, 80% to 90% of which appear only once. This clone turned up a few times.

Sequencing used peripheral blood. This rearrangement joins TRBV6-6 to TRBJ1-3; D uncertain. The sequence came from a woman between 45 and 60 years old with active or convalescent COVID-19. The CDR3 reads CASSQSSGNTIYF. CDR3 coding DNA: TGTGCCAGCAGTCAGAGCTCTGGAAACACCATATATTTT.